The 23 T cell receptor beta chains listed next were all sequenced from one sample in a study of cytomegalovirus exposure and HLA in healthy donors. Vbeta (60) and Jbeta (13) primers were used in the PCR. TCRdb's copy holds only in-frame clones and misses some; the assay was immunoSEQ multiplex PCR. The profile shows some 220,000 clones, roughly 78% of them singletons. Sequenced: PBMCs. These receptors were obtained from a boy under 18 in good health and CMV-seronegative.

CDR3 coding DNA: TGCAGCGTTGTCGGTAGCGGGGGGTACAATGAGCAGTTCTTC. Translating it yields CSVVGSGGYNEQFF. The chain carries TRBV29-1 and TRBJ2-1, with TRBD2 identical over 10 bases. The CDR3 runs to 14 residues. The V and J ends lost 4 bases and 4 bases, in that order; junction bases with no gene match: 4. Germline CDR1 is SQVTM and CDR2 is ANQGSEA.

The CDR3 DNA sequence: TGCAGCGTTTGTCTTTCAGGTAGTGGAAACACCATATATTTT. As protein: CSVCLSGSGNTIYF. The J gene is TRBJ1-3, the V gene TRBV29-1; no clear D gene. V lost 5 bases, J lost 3 bases, and 14 bases lay in between. The CDR3 is 14 amino acids. The V gene's germline CDR1 is SQVTM and CDR2 ANQGSEA.

V and J are TRBV2 and TRBJ1-5, with D possibly being TRBD1 (6 bases). The V and J ends lost 9 bases and 3 bases respectively, with 15 bases between them. This CDR3 comprises 14 residues. In germline, CDR1 is SNHLY, CDR2 FYNNEI. As DNA, the CDR3 is TGTGCCAGTCAGCTATGGACAGCCAATCAGCCCCAGCATTTT. Protein: CASQLWTANQPQHF.

This clone was detected once. This rearrangement joins TRBV14 to TRBJ2-7, with a weak D call TRBD1 (5 bases). CDR3 length: 15 residues. The V gene's germline CDR1 is SGHDN and CDR2 FVKESK. The V end was cut by 0 bases, the J end by 7 bases, with 16 bases between. DNA for the CDR3: TGTGCCAGCAGCCAAGATCTTCGACAGCCAGAGGAGCAGTACTTC. It yields the protein CASSQDLRQPEEQYF.

This clone was detected once. This rearrangement joins TRBV9 to TRBJ2-1, with 7 bases that match TRBD2. Germline assignment: CDR1 SGDLS and CDR2 YYNGEE. The CDR3 covers 16 residues. Trimming removed 0 bases from V and 7 bases from J; junction bases left unmatched: 10. In DNA form, the CDR3 reads TGTGCCAGCAGCGTAGTTGGTGGGGGGGTACAGAATGAGCAGTTCTTC. It codes for CASSVVGGGVQNEQFF. Based on the CDR3 plus reference TRBV9 and TRBJ2-1, the full variable domain is DSGVTQTPKHLITATGQRVTLRCSPRSGDLSVYWYQQSLDQGLQFLIQYYNGEERAKGNILERFSAQQFPDLHSELNLSSLELGDSALYFCASSVVGGGVQNEQFFGPGTRLTVL.

This clone was seen only once. V usage is TRBV23-1 and J usage is TRBJ2-1, with TRBD1 as a possible D gene (6 bases). TRBV23-1 is an ORF, with its function uncertain. The length of the CDR3 is 14 residues. Trimming shortened V by 3 bases and J by 5 bases, and 11 bases separated the two germline ends. The CDR3 spells CASSQQGWDNEQFF. The DNA for the CDR3 is TGCGCCAGCAGTCAGCAGGGGTGGGACAATGAGCAGTTCTTC.

The genes are TRBV5-1 and TRBJ2-5, with 7 bases lining up with TRBD2. The assigned J gene may be wrong: the sequence end matches TRBJ2-7 better. From germline, CDR1 is SGHRS and CDR2 YFSETQ. This CDR3 spans 14 amino acids. In nucleotides, the CDR3 is TGCGCCAGCAGCTACGGACTAGTGCCTGACGAGCAGTACTTC. As protein: CASSYGLVPDEQYF.

The gene calls are TRBV19 and TRBJ1-4; no firm D call. With 10 bases removed from V and 5 bases from J, the gap between germline ends came to 17 bases. Germline V CDR1 and CDR2: LNHDA, SQIVND (reference sequence). The CDR3 is 14 amino acids. CDR3 region: CATRRDEGNEKLFF. The CDR3 nucleotides are TGTGCCACTAGGAGGGATGAGGGCAATGAAAAACTGTTTTTT.

The rearrangement links TRBV19 to TRBJ2-5; tentative D call: TRBD2 (6 bases). The CDR3 runs to 14 residues. The V end lost 3 bases, the J end lost 7 bases, and 15 bases lay between the germline ends. Germline CDR1 reads LNHDA; CDR2 reads SQIVND (reference sequence). The CDR3 here is CASSMAELAGTQYF. The CDR3 coding sequence is TGTGCCAGTAGTATGGCGGAACTAGCCGGGACCCAGTACTTC. The full variable domain, in which reference TRBV19 and TRBJ2-5 provide the parts outside the CDR3, is DGGITQSPKYLFRKEGQNVTLSCEQNLNHDAMYWYRQDPGQGLRLIYYSQIVNDFQKGDIAEGYSVSREKKESFPLTVTSAQKNPTAFYLCASSMAELAGTQYFGPGTRLLVL.

The CDR3, as DNA: TGTGCCAGCACTCAGACTAGCGGGGAATACGGGGAGCTGTTTTTT. It translates to CASTQTSGEYGELFF. The chain employs TRBV6-5 and TRBJ2-2; TRBD2 matches 11 bases. Germline lookup yields CDR1 MNHEY and CDR2 SVGAGI. The CDR3 totals 15 residues. The ends lost 7 bases at V and 7 bases at J; junction bases unmatched: 8.

The chain employs TRBV11-3 and TRBJ2-1; TRBD1 might be the D (6 bases). V shed 0 bases and J shed 4 bases, with 10 bases lying between them. The germline V gene has CDR1 SGHNT and CDR2 YENEEA. The CDR3 is made up of 15 amino acids. The CDR3 here is CASSLEGAYYNEQFF. CDR3 sequence (DNA): TGTGCCAGCAGCTTAGAGGGGGCTTATTACAATGAGCAGTTCTTC.

Here the CDR3 DNA reads TGTGCCAGCGGCAGGGGTAGCAATCAGCCCCAGCATTTT. This gives the protein CASGRGSNQPQHF. The chain links TRBV4-2 to TRBJ1-5, with D perhaps TRBD1 (6 bases). The CDR3 is made up of 13 amino acids. V dropped 8 bases and J dropped 0 bases, with 8 bases sitting between them. Germline V gene data show CDR1 as LGHNA and CDR2 as YNFKEQ.

The chain uses TRBV7-9 and TRBJ1-2; D might be TRBD1 (5 bases). V was cut by 5 bases and J by 8 bases, with 15 bases left in between. Looked up from germline, CDR1 is SEHNR and CDR2 is FQNEAQ (reference sequence). The CDR3 extends over 13 amino acids. The DNA for the CDR3 is TGTGCCAGCAGCCTGGGGCAAATAGACGGCTACACCTTC. As protein: CASSLGQIDGYTF.

V gene TRBV7-9 combines with J gene TRBJ1-5, with D possibly being TRBD1 (5 bases). CDR3 length: 14 residues. Germline lookup yields CDR1 SEHNR and CDR2 FQNEAQ (reference sequence). The V end lost 5 bases, the J end lost 6 bases, and 14 bases lay between the germline ends. CDR3 protein: CASSPVRVGQPQHF. In DNA, the CDR3 is TGTGCCAGCAGCCCGGTCAGGGTAGGTCAGCCCCAGCATTTT.

The chain uses TRBV7-9 and TRBJ1-1, with D tentatively TRBD1 (6 bases). The CDR3 contains 17 residues. Germline V gene lookup returns CDR1 SEHNR and CDR2 FQNEAQ (reference sequence). V lost 5 bases and J 3 bases, leaving 22 bases between the germline ends. For the CDR3, the DNA is TGTGCCAGCAGCCCGAGCTATTTGGGACACCGGGACACTGAAGCTTTCTTT. Protein sequence: CASSPSYLGHRDTEAFF.

The V gene is TRBV19, the J gene TRBJ2-7; maybe TRBD1 (6 bases). Per the germline V gene, CDR1 is LNHDA and CDR2 is SQIVND (reference sequence). Trimming shortened V by 7 bases and J by 2 bases, and 12 bases separated the two germline ends. The CDR3 is made up of 13 amino acids. DNA for the CDR3: TGTGCCAGTAAGGGCAGGGGTACCTACGAGCAGTACTTC. As protein: CASKGRGTYEQYF.

The chain recombines TRBV7-2 with TRBJ1-4; D may be TRBD1 (6 bases). The V and J ends lost 2 bases and 6 bases respectively, with 13 bases between them. The germline V gene has CDR1 SGHTA and CDR2 FQGNSA. The CDR3 is made up of 15 amino acids. The CDR3 loop is CASSLSGRGDEKLFF. In nucleotides, the CDR3 is TGTGCCAGCAGCTTATCCGGCAGGGGAGATGAAAAACTGTTTTTT.

This clone was recorded a few times. The rearrangement links TRBV9 to TRBJ2-6, with D maybe TRBD2 (6 bases). V gave up 3 bases and J gave up 0 bases, with 7 bases separating them. Germline V CDR1 and CDR2: SGDLS, YYNGEE. This CDR3 spans 15 amino acids. CDR3 protein: CASSGEASGANVLTF. CDR3 bases: TGTGCCAGCAGCGGGGAGGCCTCTGGGGCCAACGTCCTGACTTTC.

The V gene is TRBV29-1, the J gene TRBJ2-5, with 8 bases aligning to TRBD1. The CDR3 has 16 amino acids. V was clipped by 7 bases and J by 4 bases; unmatched bases: 17. Germline V gene lookup returns CDR1 SQVTM and CDR2 ANQGSEA. The DNA of the CDR3 is TGCAGCGCTATGCTCGGACAGGGTCGAGGGGGAGAGACCCAGTACTTC. Amino acids: CSAMLGQGRGGETQYF. The variable domain in full, with the rest retrieved from reference TRBV29-1 and TRBJ2-5, is SAVISQKPSRDICQRGTSLTIQCQVDSQVTMMFWYRQQPGQSLTLIATANQGSEATYESGFVIDKFPISRPNLTFSTLTVSNMSPEDSSIYLCSAMLGQGRGGETQYFGPGTRLLVL.

This clone was seen more than once but under ten times. The rearrangement uses TRBV7-9 and TRBJ1-1; 8 nucleotides line up with TRBD1. Trimming removed 3 bases from V and 4 bases from J; junction bases left unmatched: 1. This CDR3 spans 13 amino acids. Per the germline V gene, CDR1 is SEHNR and CDR2 is FQNEAQ (reference sequence). The CDR3 reads CASSFGQGTEAFF. CDR3 nucleotides: TGTGCCAGCAGCTTCGGACAGGGCACTGAAGCTTTCTTT.

This clone was detected once. The chain recombines TRBV7-6 with TRBJ1-1, with D perhaps matching TRBD1 (5 bases). V lost 5 bases and J 5 bases, leaving 21 bases between the germline ends. Germline V gene lookup returns CDR1 SGHVS and CDR2 FNYEAQ. This CDR3 contains 16 residues. CDR3 DNA sequence: TGTGCCAGCAGCCCCCATTTGTTCACAGGTGGGACTGAAGCTTTCTTT. Translated, it gives CASSPHLFTGGTEAFF.

V and J are TRBV6-1 and TRBJ2-2; tentative D call: TRBD2 (6 bases). The CDR3 consists of 15 residues. V gave up 6 bases and J gave up 3 bases, with 14 bases separating them. From germline, CDR1 is MNHNS and CDR2 SASEGT. CDR3 coding DNA: TGTGCCAGCAGGATTCGGGGGTGGGACACCGGGGAGCTGTTTTTT. This encodes CASRIRGWDTGELFF.

This chain uses TRBV5-1 with TRBJ1-3; perhaps TRBD1 as D (6 bases). Germline V gene data show CDR1 as SGHRS and CDR2 as YFSETQ. V was cut by 3 bases and J by 1 base, with 14 bases left in between. This CDR3 is 16 amino acids long. This chain's CDR3 is CASSSRDTSSGNTIYF. Written as DNA, the CDR3 is TGCGCCAGCAGCTCCCGGGACACCTCTTCTGGAAACACCATATATTTT.